This TCR beta chain comes out of a study of blood T cell repertoires in COVID-19. Study-wide context: Samples representing acute and convalescent COVID-19 were sourced from the United States, Italy and Spain.

As processed by the authors: Estimated nucleated cell counts came from reference gene primer amplification. The table came from immunoSEQ multiplex PCR; TCRdb's copy has only in-frame clones and leaves some out. The V and J calls and the clone size are those of that table, but D and trimming were determined from the DNA. The data contain about 230,000 clones, under 90% of them singletons. V was pared by 2 bases and J by 7 bases, with 2 bases of the junction left unmatched. The CDR3 extends over 15 amino acids. Germline V gene lookup returns CDR1 MGHDK and CDR2 SYGVNS. This TCR derives from a man aged 45-60 years with COVID-19, enrolled during active disease. Input material: peripheral blood. The chain has TRBV25-1 and TRBJ1-6, with 10 bases aligning to TRBD1. In nucleotides, the CDR3 is TGTGCCAGCAGTGAACAGGGACAGGGGAATTCACCCCTCCACTTT. This sequence encodes CASSEQGQGNSPLHF.